The rows below give T cell receptor beta chains drawn from one sample of a study of T cell repertoires in cytomegalovirus infection. In TCRdb, the reads were re-called with MiXCR into one record per CDR3 protein. The table has approximately 340,000 distinct CDR3 sequences, almost 30% seen once. Their target antigens are unknown. Sequencing was performed on cultured PBMCs, taken from culture after CMV antigen stimulation. The source of these receptors is a human donor in good health (CMV status not recorded). Some clones in this sample may be carry-over from other donors' samples. Each CDR3 is given with its conserved first and last residue. The order of the fields is clone size, J gene, D gene, V gene, CDR3 protein, CDR3 DNA. D genes are given only for firm matches. Clone size is not always given. Where it is, it says once, few, many or a class for expanded clones.

clone_size: .; j_call: TRBJ2-7; d_call: TRBD2; v_call: TRBV6-6; cdr3_aa: CASNSGPSTEQYF; cdr3_nt: TGTGCCAGCAATAGCGGGCCCTCGACCGAGCAGTACTTC
clone_size: .; j_call: TRBJ2-3; d_call: .; v_call: TRBV7-3; cdr3_aa: CASRRTATDTQYF; cdr3_nt: TGTGCCAGCAGAAGGACAGCGACAGATACGCAGTATTTT
clone_size: .; j_call: TRBJ1-2; d_call: TRBD1; v_call: TRBV19; cdr3_aa: CASRETGDPTRTLIGYTF; cdr3_nt: TGTGCCAGTAGGGAGACAGGGGATCCTACCAGAACCCTCATTGGCTACACCTTC
clone_size: few; j_call: TRBJ1-3; d_call: .; v_call: TRBV6-1; cdr3_aa: CASTVSGNTIYF; cdr3_nt: TGTGCCAGCACAGTCTCTGGAAACACCATATATTTT
clone_size: few; j_call: TRBJ2-5; d_call: .; v_call: TRBV6-1; cdr3_aa: CASSQQGARGETQYF; cdr3_nt: TGTGCCAGCAGCCAACAGGGAGCCCGGGGGGAGACCCAGTACTTC
clone_size: .; j_call: TRBJ2-3; d_call: .; v_call: TRBV5-3; cdr3_aa: CARSLAGCGVSTDTQYF; cdr3_nt: TGTGCCAGAAGCTTGGCCGGTTGCGGGGTCAGCACAGATACGCAGTATTTT
clone_size: .; j_call: TRBJ1-6; d_call: .; v_call: TRBV7-4; cdr3_aa: CASSSLTTTGTPNSPLHF; cdr3_nt: TGTGCCAGCAGCTCATTGACTACAACCGGGACACCGAATTCACCCCTCCACTTT
clone_size: .; j_call: TRBJ2-1; d_call: TRBD1; v_call: TRBV23-1; cdr3_aa: CASSQKIYGTGVNGRAPLEQFF; cdr3_nt: TGCGCCAGCAGTCAGAAGATATACGGGACAGGGGTTAACGGGAGGGCCCCGCTTGAGCAGTTCTTC
clone_size: few; j_call: TRBJ2-3; d_call: TRBD2; v_call: TRBV4-1; cdr3_aa: CASSQAGGSTDTQYF; cdr3_nt: TGCGCCAGCAGTCAAGCGGGGGGTAGCACAGATACGCAGTATTTT
clone_size: .; j_call: TRBJ2-7; d_call: .; v_call: TRBV7-8; cdr3_aa: CASRAQGEAYEQYF; cdr3_nt: TGTGCCAGCAGGGCGCAGGGTGAGGCCTACGAGCAGTACTTC
clone_size: once; j_call: TRBJ1-2; d_call: .; v_call: TRBV6-6; cdr3_aa: CASSSRRGGYGYTF; cdr3_nt: TGTGCCAGCAGTTCCCGACGGGGGGGCTATGGCTACACCTTC
clone_size: few; j_call: TRBJ2-1; d_call: TRBD2; v_call: TRBV16; cdr3_aa: CASSHDSSGSSYNEQFF; cdr3_nt: TGTGCCAGCAGCCACGACTCTAGCGGGAGCTCCTACAATGAGCAGTTCTTC
clone_size: .; j_call: TRBJ2-5; d_call: .; v_call: TRBV7-9; cdr3_aa: CASTPWGSIQETQYF; cdr3_nt: TGTGCCAGCACTCCATGGGGGTCGATCCAAGAGACCCAGTACTTC
clone_size: .; j_call: TRBJ2-1; d_call: .; v_call: TRBV7-6; cdr3_aa: CASSLAPWQGGYNEQFF; cdr3_nt: TGTGCCAGCAGCTTAGCGCCCTGGCAGGGTGGCTACAATGAGCAGTTCTTC
clone_size: .; j_call: TRBJ1-1; d_call: .; v_call: TRBV3-1; cdr3_aa: CASRKQNTEAFF; cdr3_nt: TGTGCCAGCAGAAAACAGAACACTGAAGCTTTCTTT
clone_size: few; j_call: TRBJ1-2; d_call: .; v_call: TRBV5-1; cdr3_aa: CASSPGNMYGYTF; cdr3_nt: TGCGCCAGCAGCCCAGGGAATATGTATGGCTACACCTTC
clone_size: few; j_call: TRBJ1-1; d_call: .; v_call: TRBV6-5; cdr3_aa: CASARHWSTEAFF; cdr3_nt: TGTGCCAGCGCCCGACACTGGTCAACTGAAGCTTTCTTT
clone_size: few; j_call: TRBJ1-1; d_call: .; v_call: TRBV10-3; cdr3_aa: CAISVGGPPLNTEAFF; cdr3_nt: TGTGCCATCAGTGTAGGGGGTCCACCCTTGAACACTGAAGCTTTCTTT
clone_size: few; j_call: TRBJ1-4; d_call: .; v_call: TRBV6-5; cdr3_aa: CASSTSFSDEKLFF; cdr3_nt: TGTGCCAGCAGTACCTCCTTCAGCGATGAAAAACTGTTTTTT
clone_size: few; j_call: TRBJ2-2; d_call: TRBD2; v_call: TRBV7-3; cdr3_aa: CASSLNRLGTSSPGELFF; cdr3_nt: TGTGCCAGCAGCTTAAATCGGCTAGGGACTAGCTCTCCCGGGGAGCTGTTTTTT
clone_size: .; j_call: TRBJ1-5; d_call: TRBD1; v_call: TRBV2; cdr3_aa: CASRRGETGGFQSNQPQHF; cdr3_nt: TGTGCCAGCCGACGTGGGGAGACAGGGGGCTTTCAGAGCAATCAGCCCCAGCATTTT
clone_size: .; j_call: TRBJ1-1; d_call: .; v_call: TRBV4-1; cdr3_aa: CASSQGGLPGRPEAFF; cdr3_nt: TGCGCCAGCAGCCAAGGGGGTCTGCCCGGGAGACCTGAAGCTTTCTTT
clone_size: .; j_call: TRBJ1-4; d_call: .; v_call: TRBV20-1; cdr3_aa: CSALVRAGVEKLFF; cdr3_nt: TGCAGTGCCCTCGTACGGGCAGGGGTAGAAAAACTGTTTTTT
clone_size: .; j_call: TRBJ1-4; d_call: .; v_call: TRBV4-2; cdr3_aa: CASSQDPRATNEKLFF; cdr3_nt: TGTGCCAGCAGCCAAGATCCAAGAGCAACTAATGAAAAACTGTTTTTT
clone_size: .; j_call: TRBJ2-7; d_call: .; v_call: TRBV6-1; cdr3_aa: CASILTPTYEQYF; cdr3_nt: TGTGCCAGCATCCTGACCCCAACCTACGAGCAGTACTTC
clone_size: few; j_call: TRBJ2-1; d_call: .; v_call: TRBV10-3; cdr3_aa: CAISGRLGSAGEQFF; cdr3_nt: TGTGCCATCAGTGGGAGACTAGGGTCGGCCGGTGAGCAGTTCTTC
clone_size: .; j_call: TRBJ2-7; d_call: .; v_call: TRBV15; cdr3_aa: CATSRGISGRGSSYEQYF; cdr3_nt: TGTGCCACCAGCAGAGGGATCAGCGGCAGGGGAAGCTCCTACGAGCAGTACTTC
clone_size: .; j_call: TRBJ1-6; d_call: TRBD1; v_call: TRBV20-1; cdr3_aa: CSASLGQGVSPLHF; cdr3_nt: TGCAGTGCTAGCCTGGGACAGGGGGTTTCACCCCTCCACTTT
clone_size: many; j_call: TRBJ1-1; d_call: .; v_call: TRBV7-2; cdr3_aa: CASEFPPVGHTEAFF; cdr3_nt: TGTGCCAGCGAGTTCCCACCAGTGGGACACACTGAAGCTTTCTTT
clone_size: few; j_call: TRBJ1-1; d_call: .; v_call: TRBV12-3/TRBV12-4; cdr3_aa: CASSSGLGEAFF; cdr3_nt: TGTGCCAGCAGTTCCGGGTTGGGTGAAGCTTTCTTT
clone_size: .; j_call: TRBJ2-2; d_call: TRBD2; v_call: TRBV12-5; cdr3_aa: CASGSSPGGLANTGELFF; cdr3_nt: TGTGCTAGTGGTTCATCCCCGGGGGGACTAGCGAATACCGGGGAGCTGTTTTTT
clone_size: few; j_call: TRBJ2-5; d_call: .; v_call: TRBV28; cdr3_aa: CASSTGLVETQYF; cdr3_nt: TGTGCCAGCAGTACAGGACTCGTTGAGACCCAGTACTTC
clone_size: .; j_call: TRBJ1-2; d_call: TRBD1; v_call: TRBV20-1; cdr3_aa: CSARETGTRLYGYTF; cdr3_nt: TGCAGTGCTAGAGAGACAGGGACAAGGCTATATGGCTACACCTTC